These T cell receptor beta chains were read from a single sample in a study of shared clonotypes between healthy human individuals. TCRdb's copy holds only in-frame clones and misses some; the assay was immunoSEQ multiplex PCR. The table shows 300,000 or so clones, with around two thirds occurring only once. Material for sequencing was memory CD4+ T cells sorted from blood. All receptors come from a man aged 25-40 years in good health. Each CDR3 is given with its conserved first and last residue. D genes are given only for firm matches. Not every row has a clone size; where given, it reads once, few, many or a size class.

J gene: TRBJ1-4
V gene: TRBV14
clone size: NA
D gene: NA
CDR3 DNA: TGTGCCAGCAGCCCGGTTTCAGGCGGGGAAAAACTGTTTTTT
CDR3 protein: CASSPVSGGEKLFF

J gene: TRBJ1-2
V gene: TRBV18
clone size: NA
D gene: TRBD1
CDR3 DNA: TGTGCCAGCTCACCGCAAACAGGGGGCTATGGCTACACCTTC
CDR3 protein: CASSPQTGGYGYTF

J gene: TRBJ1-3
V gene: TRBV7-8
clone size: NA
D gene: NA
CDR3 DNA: TGTGCCAGCAGCTTAGCGGTGGGGAGCAGGGTGTCAGGAAACACCATATATTTT
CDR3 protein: CASSLAVGSRVSGNTIYF

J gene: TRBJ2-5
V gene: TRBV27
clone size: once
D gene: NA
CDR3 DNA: TGTGCCAGCAGTCCGTCCCTGCTAGAGACCCAGTACTTC
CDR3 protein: CASSPSLLETQYF

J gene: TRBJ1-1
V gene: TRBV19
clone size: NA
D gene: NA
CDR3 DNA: TGTGCCAGTGTGGACATTGGGACTGGCCTGGGGGCGACTGAAGCTTTCTTT
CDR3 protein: CASVDIGTGLGATEAFF

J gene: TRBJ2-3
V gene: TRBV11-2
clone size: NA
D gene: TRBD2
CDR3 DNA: TGTGCCAGCGAATATAGCGGGGCTACAGATACGCAGTATTTT
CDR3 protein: CASEYSGATDTQYF

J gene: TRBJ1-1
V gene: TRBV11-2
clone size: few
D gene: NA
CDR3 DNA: TGTGCCAGCAGCTTAGGGACTATGAACACTGAAGCTTTCTTT
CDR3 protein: CASSLGTMNTEAFF

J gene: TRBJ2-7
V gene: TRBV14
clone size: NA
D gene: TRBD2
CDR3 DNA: TGTGCCAGCAGCTTCGGCGGGAGCTCCTACGAGCAGTACTTC
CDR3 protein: CASSFGGSSYEQYF

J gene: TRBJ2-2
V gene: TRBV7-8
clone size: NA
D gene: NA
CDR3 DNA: TGTGCCAGCAGCTACAGGGCCGGGGAGCTGTTTTTT
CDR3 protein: CASSYRAGELFF

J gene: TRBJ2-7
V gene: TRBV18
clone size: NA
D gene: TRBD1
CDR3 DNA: TGTGCCAGCTCACCTCTGGCTCTAACGGGGACAGTCATCTACGAGCAGTACTTC
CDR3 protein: CASSPLALTGTVIYEQYF

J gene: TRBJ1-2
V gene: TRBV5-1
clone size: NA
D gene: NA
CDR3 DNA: TGCGCCAGCAGCTTGAGCCACAGCTATGGCTACACCTTC
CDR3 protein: CASSLSHSYGYTF

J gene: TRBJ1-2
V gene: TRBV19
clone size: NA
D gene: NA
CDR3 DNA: TGTGCCAGTAAAACAGGGACGGGGGGCTACACCTTC
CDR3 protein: CASKTGTGGYTF

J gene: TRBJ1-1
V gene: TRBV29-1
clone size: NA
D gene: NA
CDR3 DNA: TGCAGCGCGACACCTGGGCCCAACACTGAAGCTTTCTTT
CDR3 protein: CSATPGPNTEAFF